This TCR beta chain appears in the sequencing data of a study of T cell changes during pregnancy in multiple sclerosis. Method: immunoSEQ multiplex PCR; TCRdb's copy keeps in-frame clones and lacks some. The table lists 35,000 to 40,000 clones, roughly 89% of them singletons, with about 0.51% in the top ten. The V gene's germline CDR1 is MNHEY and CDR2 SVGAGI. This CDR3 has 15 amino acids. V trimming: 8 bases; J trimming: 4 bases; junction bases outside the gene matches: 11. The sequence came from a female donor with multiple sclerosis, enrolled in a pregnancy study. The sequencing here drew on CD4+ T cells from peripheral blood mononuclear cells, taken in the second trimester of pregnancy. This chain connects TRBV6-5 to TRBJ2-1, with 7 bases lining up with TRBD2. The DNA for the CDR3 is TGTGCCAGCCAGAAAGGCGGGAGTATGTACAATGAGCAGTTCTTC. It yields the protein CASQKGGSMYNEQFF.